This T cell receptor (beta chain) was obtained from a study of post-analysis software for immune sequencing data (dated by TCRdb to the mid-2010s). At the level of the whole study: The recorded disease courses included relapsing-remitting, secondary progressive and progressive-relapsing multiple sclerosis, and some patients had no subtype annotation. The patient repertoires were set against roughly eleven previously published healthy control repertoires from donors whose ages ranged from roughly 6 to 27 years. A subset of samples was prepared in parallel using single-end sample barcoding, then pooled and co-amplified after Illumina adapter ligation. The research as a whole found: Strong co-clustering of samples prepared in the same batch was shown by direct clustering with F measure, prompting a batch-effect correction. Compared with controls, multiple sclerosis patients had significantly lower normalized Chao1 diversity, a finding suggesting substantial peripheral T-cell clonal expansion. Patients showed significantly higher frequencies than controls for a handful of TRBV segments, among them TRBV5-6, TRBV5-1 and TRBV20-1. The control group was slightly older than the multiple sclerosis patient group.

Libraries were made using PCR. Sequencing relied on an Illumina HiSeq 2500. Unique molecular identifiers were incorporated into TCR beta cDNA libraries to reduce PCR and sequencing biases. Roughly 500,000 cDNA molecules were obtained per 1 to 10 million input T cells, so each molecule approximated one T cell. The same protocol used for the earlier healthy control dataset was applied to prepare and sequence the patient libraries. Within a given batch, samples were prepared together, multiplexed and sequenced on the same HiSeq lane. Regarding the original processing steps: MIGEC was used to process the raw barcoded reads, and molecular identifier groups with only a single read were discarded before consensus assembly and CDR3 extraction. Clonotype tables were post-analysed with VDJtools, and diversity was normalized by down-sampling all datasets to the smallest sample size. Repertoire overlap clustering matched CDR3 amino acid but not nucleotide sequences to correct batch-related cross-sample contamination. The public reads were run again by TCRdb, first through fastp at Q25 and then through MiXCR, and only productive beta chains were kept. Each CDR3 protein gets just one entry, which takes the most common genes and DNA from the rows behind it. The V and J calls and clone size are TCRdb's, not the authors'. In this sample the table shows roughly 800,000 distinct CDR3 sequences, about 45% of which occur a single time. 4.9% of the sample belongs to the ten largest clones.

V is trimmed back by 4 bases and J by 4 bases, and the junction contains 5 bases that no gene match accounts for. Counted from cysteine to phenylalanine, this CDR3 has 14 amino acids. Left in the record is the CDR3 DNA by itself, 42 bases read in frame from the first base. From the germline V gene (reference sequence), CDR1 is SEHNR and CDR2 is FQNEAQ. Note on this clonotype: Its antigen is still unknown. It has no much larger one-base neighbor in the sample; base qualities were not kept.

To demonstrate the VDJtools post-analysis software, the study profiled TCR beta repertoires from the peripheral blood of about 13 young patients with multiple sclerosis. The patients with multiple sclerosis were children and adolescents between about 6 and 17 years of age. This receptor chain uses TRBV7-9 and TRBJ2-7; the central 9 bases match TRBD1. The clonotype was recovered from a girl aged 10 to 17 with multiple sclerosis. The material sequenced was blood. CDR3 region: CASSSAGQGYEQYF. The sequenced DNA: TGTGCCAGCAGCTCCGCGGGACAGGGTTACGAGCAGTACTTC.